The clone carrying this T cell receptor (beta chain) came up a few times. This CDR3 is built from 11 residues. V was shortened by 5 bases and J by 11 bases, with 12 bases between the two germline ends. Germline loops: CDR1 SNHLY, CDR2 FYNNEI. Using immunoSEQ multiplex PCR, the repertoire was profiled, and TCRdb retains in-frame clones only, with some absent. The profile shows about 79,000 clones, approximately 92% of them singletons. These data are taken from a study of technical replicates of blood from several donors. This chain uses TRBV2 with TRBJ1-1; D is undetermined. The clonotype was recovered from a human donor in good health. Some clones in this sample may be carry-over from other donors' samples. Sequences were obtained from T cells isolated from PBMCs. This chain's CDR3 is CASSPLPAAFF. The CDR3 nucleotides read TGTGCCAGCAGTCCCTTGCCAGCGGCTTTCTTT.